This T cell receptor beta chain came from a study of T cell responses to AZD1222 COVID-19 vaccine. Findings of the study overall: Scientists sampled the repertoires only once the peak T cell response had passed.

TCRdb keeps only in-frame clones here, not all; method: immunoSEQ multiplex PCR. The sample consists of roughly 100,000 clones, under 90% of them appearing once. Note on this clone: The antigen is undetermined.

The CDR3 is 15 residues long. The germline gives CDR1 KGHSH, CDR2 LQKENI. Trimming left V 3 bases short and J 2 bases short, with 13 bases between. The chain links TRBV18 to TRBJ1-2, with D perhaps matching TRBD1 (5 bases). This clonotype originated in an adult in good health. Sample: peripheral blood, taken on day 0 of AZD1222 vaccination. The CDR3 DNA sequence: TGTGCCAGCTCACCGCGGGACGGCCGGAACTATGGCTACACCTTC. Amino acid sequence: CASSPRDGRNYGYTF.